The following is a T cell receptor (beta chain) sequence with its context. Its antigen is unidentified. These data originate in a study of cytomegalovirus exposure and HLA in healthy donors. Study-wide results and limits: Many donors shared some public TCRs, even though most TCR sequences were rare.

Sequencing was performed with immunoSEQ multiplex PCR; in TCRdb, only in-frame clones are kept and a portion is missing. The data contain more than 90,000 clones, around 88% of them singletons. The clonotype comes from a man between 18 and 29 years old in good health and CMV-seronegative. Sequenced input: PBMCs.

The CDR3 DNA reads as TGTGCCAGCAGCCCAGAACCGACAGGGCTCTACGAGCAGTACTTC. It is translated as CASSPEPTGLYEQYF. This sequence joins TRBV9 and TRBJ2-7; 7 positions agree with TRBD1. The CDR3 extends over 15 amino acids. The V segment lost 4 bases and the J segment 3 bases; nucleotides outside the gene matches: 10. Germline-derived CDR1 and CDR2 are SGDLS and YYNGEE.